These 20 T cell receptor beta chains were all obtained from the same sample, sequenced in a study of sequential checkpoint blockade in melanoma. As to treatment: randomized to nivolumab then ipilimumab (arm A) or the reverse (arm B). Here immunoSEQ multiplex PCR was the method, and the copy in TCRdb shows in-frame clones only, minus some. The sample has fewer than 15,000 clones, around two thirds seen once. Sequenced material: CD8+ T cells sorted from blood (inferred from file names), taken from a patient given nivolumab and ipilimumab in sequence. These receptors were collected from a human donor with melanoma.

The chain recombines TRBV30 with TRBJ1-2; 8 nucleotides match TRBD1. CDR1 is GTSNPN, CDR2 SVGIG, per germline (reference sequence). The junction had 4 bases not matched to a gene; V was cut back by 0 bases and J by 4 bases. This CDR3 has 14 residues. The CDR3 sequence is CAWSVSTGGYGYTF. In nucleotides, the CDR3 is TGTGCCTGGAGTGTTAGTACAGGGGGCTATGGCTACACCTTC.

The chain carries TRBV10-3 and TRBJ2-5; 8 nucleotides match TRBD1. CDR1 and CDR2 (germline): ENHRY, SYGVKD. The V segment lost 3 bases and the J segment 1 base; nucleotides outside the gene matches: 7. The CDR3 is 16 residues long. This chain's CDR3 is CAISEGQGSFQETQYF. As DNA, the CDR3 is TGTGCCATCAGTGAAGGACAGGGCAGTTTCCAAGAGACCCAGTACTTC.

The rearrangement joins TRBV28 to TRBJ2-3; 9 bases are a match to TRBD2. Germline assignment: CDR1 MDHEN and CDR2 SYDVKM. The junction had 6 bases not matched to a gene; V was cut back by 3 bases and J by 5 bases. CDR3 length equals 15 residues. CDR3 sequence: CASSFENSGGDTQYF. In nucleotides, the CDR3 is TGTGCCAGCAGTTTCGAAAATAGCGGGGGAGATACGCAGTATTTT.

This chain links TRBV4-3 with TRBJ2-7; 9 positions agree with TRBD2. The CDR3 spans 15 residues. Trimming took 2 bases from V and 5 from J; bases not matched to a gene: 7. Per the germline V gene, CDR1 is LGHNA and CDR2 is YSLEER. Here the CDR3 DNA reads TGCGCCAGCAGCCAAAACCGCGGGGGGGTGCACGAGCAGTACTTC. This encodes CASSQNRGGVHEQYF.

This sequence joins TRBV28 and TRBJ1-2; D may be TRBD1 (6 bases). Between the trimmed V and J ends, which lost 5 bases and 0 bases, there was a span of 19 bases. CDR3 length: 17 amino acids. Germline loops: CDR1 MDHEN, CDR2 SYDVKM. The CDR3 here is CASSNLRGGAANYGYTF. The CDR3 region has the DNA TGTGCCAGCAGTAACCTTCGGGGGGGGGCAGCTAACTATGGCTACACCTTC.

The J gene is TRBJ2-3, the V gene TRBV5-4; 10 bases are shared with TRBD1. Per the germline V gene, CDR1 is SGHNT and CDR2 is YYREEE (reference sequence). The CDR3 is made up of 15 amino acids. J gave up 2 bases and V 9 bases, and 9 bases lay outside the gene matches. The CDR3, as DNA: TGTGCCATCGGACAGGGGGAAGTTTTCACAGATACGCAGTATTTT. It encodes CAIGQGEVFTDTQYF.

The rearrangement joins TRBV4-3 to TRBJ1-6; the D gene is possibly TRBD1 (6 bases). Germline values: CDR1 LGHNA, CDR2 YSLEER. The ends were cut back, 0 bases at V and 17 bases at J, with 17 bases in the middle. This CDR3 has 14 amino acids. CDR3 DNA sequence: TGCGCCAGCAGCCAAGATGGAATAGGGGGTTACTTCCACTTT. This encodes CASSQDGIGGYFHF.

The chain joins TRBV6-1 to TRBJ1-4, with D perhaps TRBD1 (5 bases). Per germline, CDR1 MNHNS and CDR2 SASEGT. The germline V and J ends were trimmed by 2 bases and 0 bases, with 10 bases remaining between them. The CDR3 is made up of 16 amino acids. The CDR3 coding sequence is TGTGCCAGCAGTGAATGGGACTCCGCAACTAATGAAAAACTGTTTTTT. It is translated as CASSEWDSATNEKLFF.

This clone has only a few counts. This chain links TRBV7-9 with TRBJ2-5, with TRBD1 matching 9 bases. J gave up 5 bases and V 3 bases, and 7 bases lay outside the gene matches. Germline V lookup: CDR1 SEHNR, CDR2 FQNEAQ (reference sequence). This CDR3 is built from 15 residues. For the CDR3, the DNA is TGTGCCAGCAGCTTGAGACAGGGGGTCGGCGAGACCCAGTACTTC. It codes for CASSLRQGVGETQYF.

The chain carries TRBV19 and TRBJ1-1; TRBD1 matches at 9 bases. Germline lookup yields CDR1 LNHDA and CDR2 SQIVND (reference sequence). V lost 6 bases to trimming and J lost 1 base; unmatched junction nucleotides: 3. The CDR3 covers 14 residues. The CDR3: CASSLQGANTEAFF. CDR3 sequence (DNA): TGTGCCAGTAGCCTACAGGGGGCGAACACTGAAGCTTTCTTT.

The chain has TRBV6-5 and TRBJ1-5; D unresolved. Germline V gives CDR1 MNHEY, CDR2 SVGAGI. This CDR3 region has 14 residues. With 3 bases removed from V and 3 bases from J, the gap between germline ends came to 9 bases. This chain's CDR3 is CASSYLGVNQPQHF. CDR3 nucleotide sequence: TGTGCCAGCAGTTATCTGGGAGTCAATCAGCCCCAGCATTTT.

The CDR3 DNA sequence: TGTGCCAGCAGCCCAACGGTTACACTAGCGGGAACCCACAATGAGCAGTTCTTC. Encoded protein: CASSPTVTLAGTHNEQFF. This chain uses TRBV7-3 with TRBJ2-1, with 10 bases identical to TRBD2. CDR1 is SGHTA and CDR2 is FQGTGA in the germline V gene. J gave up 5 bases and V 5 bases, and 15 bases lay outside the gene matches. CDR3 length equals 18 residues.

In its sample, this clone is medium-sized (0.01 to 0.1%). This chain joins TRBV28 and TRBJ2-1, with a weak D call TRBD2 (7 bases). This CDR3 has 14 amino acids. Germline CDR1 reads MDHEN; CDR2 reads SYDVKM. Trimming took 6 bases from V and 4 from J, leaving 13 bases between them. This chain's CDR3 is CASSRAGAYNEQFF. Written as DNA, the CDR3 is TGTGCCAGCAGCCGGGCGGGGGCTTACAATGAGCAGTTCTTC.

This clone was observed a single time. The chain couples TRBV29-1 to TRBJ2-7; 8 bases fit TRBD1. The CDR3 spans 13 residues. Germline V gives CDR1 SQVTM, CDR2 ANQGSEA. V gave up 4 bases and J gave up 8 bases; unmatched junction bases: 10. The CDR3 DNA sequence: TGCAGCGTTGGAGGTCAAGGACAGGGTCAGCAGTACTTC. Translated: CSVGGQGQGQQYF.

This clone appeared a single time. This CDR3 reads CASSEYAPGETQYF. CDR3 nucleotides: TGTGCCAGCAGCGAATACGCTCCCGGGGAGACCCAGTACTTC. The chain carries TRBV9 and TRBJ2-5, with D uncertain. V lost 3 bases and J lost 5, with 14 bases in between. The CDR3 length is 14 residues. CDR1 and CDR2 (germline): SGDLS, YYNGEE.

With respect to this clone: Other DNA variants within this sample encode the same CDR3. V gene TRBV5-6 combines with J gene TRBJ1-5; perhaps TRBD1 as D (5 bases). Germline CDR1 SGHDT, CDR2 YYEEEE. The CDR3 covers 13 residues. V was pared by 2 bases and J by 7 bases, with 10 bases between. In DNA form, the CDR3 reads TGTGCCAGCAGCTTCGGAGGGGACCAGCCCCAGCATTTT. Translation: CASSFGGDQPQHF.

This clone was counted a single time. The chain has TRBV6-6 and TRBJ1-5; unclear D gene. V lost 3 bases, J lost 4 bases, and 13 bases lay in between. This CDR3 is built from 15 residues. Germline CDR1 MNHNY, CDR2 SVGAGI (reference sequence). Written as DNA, the CDR3 is TGTGCCAGCAGTTATCAGGCGGGGAGGAATCAGCCCCAGCATTTT. Protein: CASSYQAGRNQPQHF.

The CDR3 region has the DNA TGTGCCAGCAGTTTAGGCGGGAGTGGTTCCTACGAGCAGTACTTC. Its protein is CASSLGGSGSYEQYF. This sequence joins TRBV27 and TRBJ2-7; 7 bases match TRBD2. V trimming: 2 bases; J trimming: 1 base; junction bases outside the gene matches: 5. The CDR3 has 15 residues. Germline values: CDR1 MNHEY, CDR2 SMNVEV (reference sequence).

This rearrangement joins TRBV4-1 to TRBJ2-2; possible D gene TRBD2, 5 bases. CDR3 length equals 16 residues. V lost 4 bases and J lost 0, with 12 bases in between. The V gene's germline CDR1 is MGHRA and CDR2 YSYEKL. CDR3 region: CASSPERTANTGELFF. The DNA of the CDR3 is TGCGCCAGCAGCCCCGAAAGGACTGCGAACACCGGGGAGCTGTTTTTT.

The CDR3 reads CASSYTATSEQFF. DNA for the CDR3: TGTGCCAGCAGTTACACGGCGACTAGCGAACAGTTCTTC. The genes are TRBV6-6 and TRBJ2-1; 8 bases align to TRBD2. From germline, CDR1 is MNHNY and CDR2 SVGAGI (reference sequence). The CDR3 length is 13 residues. Trimming removed 2 bases from V and 13 bases from J; junction bases left unmatched: 7.